A selection of T cell receptor beta chains follows, all from one sample in a study of CD8 T cells in ankylosing spondylitis. TCRdb re-analysed the 5' RACE reads in MiXCR, keeping a single row per CDR3 protein. The data contain approximately 240,000 distinct CDR3 sequences, more than 20% of them singletons. The sequenced sample consisted of blood, either unsorted or a sorted T cell fraction (not recorded which). These receptors were collected from a male donor with ankylosing spondylitis or in good health (not recorded which). The CDR3 runs from the conserved cysteine through the conserved F or W. Each record gives: J gene, D gene, V gene, clone size, CDR3 DNA, CDR3 protein. D genes are given only for firm matches. Only some rows state a clone size, as once, few, many or a class for expanded clones.

TRBJ2-3,.,TRBV15,.,TGTGCCACCAGCAGAGATCTGGGAGGAACAGATACGCAGTATTTT,CATSRDLGGTDTQYF
TRBJ2-5,.,TRBV12-3/TRBV12-4,many,TGTGCCAGCAGCCTCACTGGGGAGACCCAGTACTTC,CASSLTGETQYF
TRBJ2-3,TRBD2,TRBV5-1,.,TGCGCCAGCAGCTTGGGCACGGGGGGTAGCACAGATACGCAGTATTTT,CASSLGTGGSTDTQYF
TRBJ1-1,.,TRBV15,.,TGTGCCACCAGCAGAGGAGGATTGAACACTGAAGCTTTCTTT,CATSRGGLNTEAFF
TRBJ2-7,.,TRBV10-1,.,TGCGCCAGCAGTGCCGGCGGGGCCTATGACGAGCAGTACTTC,CASSAGGAYDEQYF
TRBJ1-3,TRBD1,TRBV20-1,.,TGCAGTACGGGACAGGGGGGAAACACCATATATTTT,CSTGQGGNTIYF
TRBJ1-6,TRBD1,TRBV29-1,.,TGCAGCGTCCGAATAGGACAGGACCCTGTTAATTCACCCCTCCACTTT,CSVRIGQDPVNSPLHF
TRBJ2-5,TRBD1,TRBV2,many,TGTGCCAGCAGTGAAGCTACAGGGGATTCTACCCAAGAGACCCAGTACTTC,CASSEATGDSTQETQYF
TRBJ2-1,TRBD2,TRBV7-8,few,TGTGCCAGCAGCTTAACTCTTCCTGGCGGGGGGGAGTTCTTC,CASSLTLPGGGEFF
TRBJ2-5,TRBD2,TRBV20-1,many,TGCAGTGCTAGTCCGGTAGCGGGGGGGCACCAAGAGACCCAGTACTTC,CSASPVAGGHQETQYF
TRBJ2-5,.,TRBV20-1,many,TGCAGTGCTAACCAGGGATGGTGGGGGATCGGGGAGACCCAGTACTTC,CSANQGWWGIGETQYF
TRBJ2-2,.,TRBV20-1,.,TGCAGTGCTAGAGATGGGAGGCTTCCCGGGGAGCTGTTTTTT,CSARDGRLPGELFF